This TCR beta chain emerged from a study of blood T cell repertoires in COVID-19. Clones were read by immunoSEQ multiplex PCR, and TCRdb kept only the in-frame ones, dropping some. The sample consists of some 200,000 clones, approximately 84% of them appearing once. The CDR3 is 19 amino acids. Unmatched junction bases numbered 9, after V lost 1 base and J lost 4 bases. Germline-derived CDR1 and CDR2 are KGHSH and LQKENI. This sequence was found in a man aged 80 or over with acute or convalescent COVID-19. The sequenced material came from peripheral blood. The rearrangement joins TRBV18 to TRBJ1-6; 11 bases are shared with TRBD1. CDR3 region: CASSPQIPRDRGYNSPLHF. The CDR3 DNA reads as TGTGCCAGCTCACCACAGATCCCAAGGGACAGGGGGTATAATTCACCCCTCCACTTT.